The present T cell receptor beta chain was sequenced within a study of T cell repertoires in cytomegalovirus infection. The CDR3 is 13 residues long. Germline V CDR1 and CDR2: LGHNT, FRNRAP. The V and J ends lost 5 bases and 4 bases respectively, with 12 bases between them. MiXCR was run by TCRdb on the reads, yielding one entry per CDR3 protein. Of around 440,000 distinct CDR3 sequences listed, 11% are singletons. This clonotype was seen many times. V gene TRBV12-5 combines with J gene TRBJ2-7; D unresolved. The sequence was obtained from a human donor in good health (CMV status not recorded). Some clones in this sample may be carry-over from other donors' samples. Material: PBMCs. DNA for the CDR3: TGTGCTAGTGGTCCCTGGTCGGTTTACGAGCAGTACTTC. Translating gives CASGPWSVYEQYF. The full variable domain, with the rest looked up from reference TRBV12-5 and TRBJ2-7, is DARVTQTPRHKVTEMGQEVTMRCQPILGHNTVFWYRQTMMQGLELLAYFRNRAPLDDSGMPKDRFSAEMPDATLATLKIQPSEPRDSAVYFCASGPWSVYEQYFGPGTRLTVT.